One and the same sample provided the 27 T cell receptor beta chains below, sequenced in a study of T cell responses to AZD1222 COVID-19 vaccine (dated by TCRdb to the early 2020s). The library was built by means of the immunoSEQ multiplex PCR assay. The table comes from immuneACCESS by way of TCRdb, which keeps in-frame sequences with V and J called. Part of the clones is missing from these tables; in studies checked, under half for an unresolved V gene and the rest for unknown reasons. This sample gives around 88,000 clones in total; around 90% of them show up just once. The ten largest clones take up 4.5% to 6% of the sample. Explained via the paper, the time point label denotes: baseline before first vaccination. Sample: peripheral blood, taken on day 0 of AZD1222 vaccination. The receptors stem from an adult in good health.

The J gene is TRBJ1-2, the V gene TRBV5-1, with 7 bases that match TRBD1. V shed 9 bases, J shed 3 bases, and the junction held 11 bases outside the gene matches. This CDR3 has 14 residues. Germline CDR1 reads SGHRS; CDR2 reads YFSETQ. The CDR3 here is CANPQGRWDYGYTF. Here the CDR3 DNA reads TGCGCCAACCCACAGGGGCGGTGGGACTATGGCTACACCTTC.

This chain joins TRBV28 and TRBJ1-6; D unresolved. Germline V gives CDR1 MDHEN, CDR2 SYDVKM. The V gene lost 5 bases and the J gene lost 0 bases, with 14 bases spanning the gap. This CDR3 contains 17 residues. CDR3 amino acids: CASSQPSTSSYNSPLHF. In nucleotides, the CDR3 is TGTGCCAGCAGTCAACCCTCGACAAGCTCCTATAATTCACCCCTCCACTTT.

This rearrangement joins TRBV30 to TRBJ1-4; D call uncertain. In germline, CDR1 is GTSNPN, CDR2 SVGIG (reference sequence). Trimming left V 4 bases short and J 5 bases short, with 11 bases between. This CDR3 contains 13 residues. The CDR3 region has the DNA TGTGCCTGGAATGTGGTCCCCAATGAAAAACTGTTTTTT. Protein: CAWNVVPNEKLFF.

The chain uses TRBV5-1 and TRBJ2-7, with 13 bases that match TRBD2. Germline V gene sequence: CDR1 SGHRS, CDR2 YFSETQ. The CDR3 loop spans 16 amino acids. J lost 3 bases, V lost 0 bases, and 3 bases had no gene match. CDR3 sequence: CASSLGGTSGIYEQYF. CDR3 nucleotides: TGCGCCAGCAGCTTGGGCGGGACTAGCGGGATCTACGAGCAGTACTTC.

This chain joins TRBV4-1 and TRBJ1-4; 7 nucleotides agree with TRBD1. The CDR3 runs to 15 residues. J gave up 7 bases and V 4 bases, and 9 bases lay outside the gene matches. The germline V gene has CDR1 MGHRA and CDR2 YSYEKL. CDR3 sequence (DNA): TGCGCCAGCAGCCCAGGGGGAGGGGGCGTTGAAAAACTGTTTTTT. Protein product: CASSPGGGGVEKLFF.

V usage is TRBV7-3 and J usage is TRBJ2-2; no firm D call. Deletions cut 5 bases from V and 1 base from J, with 5 bases between. CDR1 and CDR2 (germline): SGHTA, FQGTGA. This CDR3 comprises 13 residues. The CDR3 DNA sequence: TGTGCCAGCAGCCGACAGAACACCGGGGAGCTGTTTTTT. This sequence encodes CASSRQNTGELFF.

The J gene is TRBJ2-1, the V gene TRBV4-1; D is undetermined. Deletions cut 2 bases from V and 6 bases from J, with 11 bases between. The V gene's germline CDR1 is MGHRA and CDR2 YSYEKL. This CDR3 has 14 residues. CDR3 bases: TGCGCCAGCAGCCAAATGAGGATTCTCAATGAGCAGTTCTTC. Translating it yields CASSQMRILNEQFF.

This chain connects TRBV9 to TRBJ1-4; D is possibly TRBD1 (6 bases). This CDR3 spans 14 amino acids. The germline V gene encodes CDR1 SGDLS and CDR2 YYNGEE. V was trimmed by 0 bases and J by 8 bases, leaving 11 bases between them. DNA of the CDR3: TGTGCCAGCAGCGTAGAGGGGGGAGGAGAAAAACTGTTTTTT. Its protein is CASSVEGGGEKLFF.

V gene TRBV11-2 combines with J gene TRBJ2-1, with TRBD1 matching 7 bases. With 1 base clipped from V and 5 bases from J, the junction kept 5 bases outside the gene matches. This CDR3 is 15 amino acids long. From germline, CDR1 is SGHAT and CDR2 FQNNGV. CDR3 sequence reads: CASSLVGQDHNEQFF. CDR3 in DNA: TGTGCCAGCAGCTTAGTTGGACAGGACCACAATGAGCAGTTCTTC.

V is TRBV5-1 and J is TRBJ2-1; D gene uncertain. Trimming pared 0 bases from V and 4 bases from J, leaving 11 bases between. There are 15 residues in the CDR3. From germline, CDR1 is SGHRS and CDR2 YFSETQ. The CDR3 DNA sequence: TGCGCCAGCAGCTTGGTAGCTAGGGTGTACAATGAGCAGTTCTTC. It codes for CASSLVARVYNEQFF.

The chain combines TRBV5-1 with TRBJ1-5; D possibly corresponds to TRBD1 (5 bases). The V and J ends lost 1 base and 7 bases respectively, with 15 bases between them. In germline, CDR1 is SGHRS, CDR2 YFSETQ. The CDR3 runs 15 residues. CDR3 loop: CASSLLSGAGQPQHF. CDR3 coding DNA: TGCGCCAGCAGCTTGCTTAGTGGGGCTGGACAGCCCCAGCATTTT.

The chain combines TRBV25-1 with TRBJ1-2; tentatively, D is TRBD1 (6 bases). From germline, CDR1 is MGHDK and CDR2 SYGVNS. Trimming left V 6 bases short and J 3 bases short, with 20 bases between. CDR3 size: 16 residues. DNA of the CDR3: TGTGCCAGCAGACTGTGGACAGCGACGATGGACTATGGCTACACCTTC. Residues: CASRLWTATMDYGYTF.

The chain couples TRBV5-1 to TRBJ1-1; D is possibly TRBD1 (6 bases). CDR3 length equals 13 residues. Germline CDR1 reads SGHRS; CDR2 reads YFSETQ. Trimming removed 3 bases at V and 2 bases at J, with 8 bases between. The CDR3 reads CASSWDTNTEAFF. The CDR3, as DNA: TGCGCCAGCAGCTGGGACACAAACACTGAAGCTTTCTTT. The complete variable domain, with remaining parts taken from reference TRBV5-1 and TRBJ1-1, reads KAGVTQTPRYLIKTRGQQVTLSCSPISGHRSVSWYQQTPGQGLQFLFEYFSETQRNKGNFPGRFSGRQFSNSRSEMNVSTLELGDSALYLCASSWDTNTEAFFGQGTRLTVV.

The V gene is TRBV9, the J gene TRBJ2-1, with D possibly called TRBD1 or TRBD2 (5 bases each). Deletions cut 3 bases from V and 8 bases from J, with 15 bases between. CDR3 length: 14 amino acids. Per the germline V gene, CDR1 is SGDLS and CDR2 is YYNGEE. The CDR3 coding sequence is TGTGCCAGCAGCGCTAGGGACCACCTTTATGAGCAGTTCTTC. This sequence encodes CASSARDHLYEQFF.

This clone was seen more than once but under ten times. The rearrangement links TRBV28 to TRBJ1-5; 7 positions match TRBD1. Germline-derived CDR1 and CDR2 are MDHEN and SYDVKM. The trim removed 5 bases at V and 0 bases at J, leaving 10 bases unmatched. This CDR3 contains 17 residues. The CDR3 reads CASSPPNRGYSNQPQHF. The CDR3 DNA follows: TGTGCCAGCAGTCCTCCAAACAGGGGTTATAGCAATCAGCCCCAGCATTTT.

The rearrangement joins TRBV29-1 to TRBJ2-3; 8 bases match TRBD2. The V and J ends lost 4 bases and 3 bases, in that order; junction bases with no gene match: 6. Germline V gene lookup returns CDR1 SQVTM and CDR2 ANQGSEA. This CDR3 is 14 amino acids long. CDR3 sequence: CSVAASGFTDTQYF. The DNA for the CDR3 is TGCAGCGTTGCCGCTAGCGGGTTTACAGATACGCAGTATTTT.

CDR3 in amino acids: CASSNQGGSYGYTF. The CDR3 DNA sequence: TGTGCCAGCAGCAATCAAGGGGGGTCCTATGGCTACACCTTC. This chain connects TRBV2 to TRBJ1-2; possibly TRBD1 for D (6 bases). The V gene's germline CDR1 is SNHLY and CDR2 FYNNEI. CDR3 length: 14 amino acids. Trimming cost V 6 bases and J 4 bases, with 15 bases left between them.

This clone was found once. This chain connects TRBV7-9 to TRBJ2-1; D is unresolved. Germline CDR1 is SEHNR and CDR2 is FQNEAQ (reference sequence). With 1 base removed from V and 3 bases from J, the gap between germline ends came to 7 bases. The CDR3 runs 14 residues. CDR3 in DNA: TGTGCCAGCAGCTTAGAGAGCATCTACAATGAGCAGTTCTTC. Protein sequence: CASSLESIYNEQFF.

The chain couples TRBV28 to TRBJ2-1; the match to TRBD1 covers 7 bases. CDR1 and CDR2 from the germline V gene are MDHEN and SYDVKM. This CDR3 is 15 amino acids long. V shed 6 bases and J 6 bases; nucleotides not matched to a gene: 11. In nucleotides, the CDR3 is TGTGCCAGCAGCCACCGACAGGGTCTGGGCAATGAGCAGTTCTTC. This encodes CASSHRQGLGNEQFF.

V gene TRBV5-1 combines with J gene TRBJ1-6; D is ambiguous. V dropped 0 bases and J dropped 6 bases, with 13 bases sitting between them. This CDR3 comprises 16 residues. Per germline, CDR1 SGHRS and CDR2 YFSETQ. The CDR3 sequence: CASSLEGPAVNSPLHF. CDR3 DNA: TGCGCCAGCAGCTTGGAAGGGCCGGCCGTTAATTCACCCCTCCACTTT.

The chain couples TRBV19 to TRBJ2-1; unclear D gene. The CDR3 loop spans 13 amino acids. Germline V gene sequence: CDR1 LNHDA, CDR2 SQIVND (reference sequence). The V and J ends lost 2 bases and 5 bases respectively, with 7 bases between them. CDR3 protein: CASSIKTNNEQFF. CDR3 DNA sequence: TGTGCCAGTAGTATAAAAACAAACAATGAGCAGTTCTTC.

The chain has TRBV5-1 and TRBJ2-7; the D gene could be TRBD1 or TRBD2 (5 bases each). Germline loops: CDR1 SGHRS, CDR2 YFSETQ. The CDR3 totals 15 residues. The germline V and J ends were trimmed by 4 bases and 2 bases, with 16 bases remaining between them. CDR3: CASSKRDGRPYEQYF. CDR3 DNA sequence: TGCGCCAGCAGCAAACGGGACGGCCGGCCCTACGAGCAGTACTTC.

This clone was detected once. This chain joins TRBV14 and TRBJ2-1, with 9 bases aligning to TRBD2. Germline V gene lookup returns CDR1 SGHDN and CDR2 FVKESK. The CDR3 has 15 amino acids. The junction had 5 bases not matched to a gene; V was cut back by 2 bases and J by 6 bases. The CDR3 spells CASSQRTSVLNEQFF. The CDR3 DNA sequence: TGTGCCAGCAGCCAACGGACTAGCGTACTCAATGAGCAGTTCTTC.

The CDR3 loop is CASSPTGTQETQYF. The CDR3 nucleotides read TGTGCCAGCAGCCCCACAGGGACCCAAGAGACCCAGTACTTC. V and J are TRBV11-2 and TRBJ2-5; the D gene is possibly TRBD1 (6 bases). V was trimmed by 5 bases and J by 1 base, leaving 11 bases between them. The CDR3 contains 14 residues. The germline CDR1 and CDR2 sequences are SGHAT and FQNNGV.

The V and J genes are TRBV10-3 and TRBJ2-3, with 11 bases aligning to TRBD1. The ends lost 8 bases at V and 6 bases at J; junction bases unmatched: 4. This CDR3 region has 13 residues. CDR1 is ENHRY and CDR2 is SYGVKD in the germline V gene. The CDR3 region is CAIGQGAGDTQYF. DNA for the CDR3: TGTGCCATCGGACAGGGGGCAGGGGATACGCAGTATTTT.

The chain combines TRBV28 with TRBJ2-7; D ambiguous. V was cut by 0 bases and J by 5 bases, with 14 bases left in between. The CDR3 is 15 residues long. CDR1 is MDHEN and CDR2 is SYDVKM in the germline V gene. This chain's CDR3 is CASSLWLIRWNEQYF. The CDR3 DNA follows: TGTGCCAGCAGTTTATGGTTGATTAGGTGGAACGAGCAGTACTTC. Combining the CDR3 with reference TRBV28 and TRBJ2-7 gives the whole variable domain DVKVTQSSRYLVKRTGEKVFLECVQDMDHENMFWYRQDPGLGLRLIYFSYDVKMKEKGDIPEGYSVSREKKERFSLILESASTNQTSMYLCASSLWLIRWNEQYFGPGTRLTVT.

The V and J genes are TRBV10-3 and TRBJ1-3, with unresolved D. The CDR3 extends over 15 amino acids. The V and J ends lost 3 bases and 4 bases respectively, with 13 bases between them. Germline values: CDR1 ENHRY, CDR2 SYGVKD. The CDR3 region is CAISDGVSKGNTIYF. CDR3 sequence (DNA): TGTGCCATCAGTGATGGGGTGTCGAAAGGAAACACCATATATTTT.